This TCR beta chain was identified in a study of shared clonotypes between healthy human individuals. The CDR3 sequence is 17 residues long. Germline V CDR1 and CDR2: SEHNR, FQNEAQ (reference sequence). The V segment lost 4 bases and the J segment 5 bases; nucleotides outside the gene matches: 11. The method was immunoSEQ multiplex PCR; TCRdb's version includes in-frame clones alone and lacks a portion of them. The table shows some 2,400,000 clones, with almost 96% occurring only once. This TCR was recovered from a man younger than 35 in good health. Source material: naive CD4+ T cells sorted from blood. Specified subset: CD45RA+ positively selected. This chain joins TRBV7-9 and TRBJ2-1, with 10 bases lining up with TRBD2. CDR3 in DNA: TGTGCCAGCAGCTCTATCGTCACTAGCGGGACCCACAATGAGCAGTTCTTC. Protein product: CASSSIVTSGTHNEQFF.